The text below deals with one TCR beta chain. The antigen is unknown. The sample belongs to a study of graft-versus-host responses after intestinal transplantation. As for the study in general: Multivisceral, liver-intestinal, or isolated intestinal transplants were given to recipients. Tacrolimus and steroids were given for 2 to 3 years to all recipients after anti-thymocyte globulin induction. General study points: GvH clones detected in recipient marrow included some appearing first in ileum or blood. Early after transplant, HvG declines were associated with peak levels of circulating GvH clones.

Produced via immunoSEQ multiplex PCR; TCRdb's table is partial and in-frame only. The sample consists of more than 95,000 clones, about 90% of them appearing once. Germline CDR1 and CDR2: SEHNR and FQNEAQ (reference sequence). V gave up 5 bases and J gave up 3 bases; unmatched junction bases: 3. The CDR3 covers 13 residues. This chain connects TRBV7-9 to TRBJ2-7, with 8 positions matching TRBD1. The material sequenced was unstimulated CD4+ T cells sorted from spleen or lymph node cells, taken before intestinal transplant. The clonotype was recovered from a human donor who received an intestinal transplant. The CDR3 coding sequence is TGTGCCAGCAGCCCCGGACAGGGCTACGAGCAGTACTTC. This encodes CASSPGQGYEQYF.